This TCR beta chain was captured by sequencing in a study of OX40 agonist ivuxolimab in advanced cancers. In the study overall: Ivuxolimab, which targeted the costimulatory receptor OX40 (CD134), was an agonistic, fully human IgG2 monoclonal antibody. Intravenous ivuxolimab was administered to patients every 2 weeks at six dose levels: 0.01, 0.1, 0.3, 1.5, 3 and 10 mg/kg. Partial responses occurred in three dose-escalation patients, of whom one had hepatocellular carcinoma and two had cutaneous melanoma. The paper describes the monotherapy dose-escalation part (N ≈ 51 patients) of the phase I trial of ivuxolimab. A male proportion of about 79% and a mean age of 60 years, ranging from 23 to 79, were recorded for the dose-escalation cohort. The point of sequencing TCRbeta in the periphery was to test whether ivuxolimab changed TCR sequence diversity and drove clonal T-cell expansion. Prior anti-PD-1, anti-PD-L1 or anti-CTLA-4 therapy was permitted, and checkpoint inhibitors had been received by 30% to 40% of dose-escalation patients. Of the approximately 54 patients in dose escalation, around 19 had hepatocellular carcinoma, around 15 had melanoma, 9 had renal cell carcinoma and 9 had head and neck cancer. Overall study outcomes, separate from this receptor: At doses of 0.1 to 3.0 mg/kg, clonal expansion of both CD4+ and CD8+ T cells in blood was seen between baseline and week 6. In the 0.1-3.0 mg/kg groups, partial responders had among the lowest normalized peripheral clonal expansion, particularly in CD8+ T cells. After ivuxolimab, expanded clones were on average more numerous among CD8+ T cells than among CD4+ T cells. The antigen specificity of the peripheral T cells that underwent clonal expansion was not determined. Low levels of normalized T-cell clonal expansion were also seen in some nonresponding patients.

Details on this clone: The antigen it binds to is not known. No base quality values were provided; no much bigger clone lies one nucleotide off.

Patients with autoimmune disease history or receiving systemic immunosuppression were excluded from the trial. Peripheral blood for TCR sequencing was drawn from every dose cohort at baseline, at cycle 4 day 1 and at cycle 7 day 1. Samples came from an open-label, multicenter, first-in-human phase I dose-escalation trial of ivuxolimab. Adults with locally advanced or metastatic head and neck squamous cell, hepatocellular, melanoma or renal cell carcinoma were enrolled in the trial. Before TCR sequencing, CD4+ T cells and CD8+ T cells were sorted from peripheral blood as separate populations. Genomic DNA was extracted from sorted cells for sequencing of the TCRbeta CDR3 region. TCRbeta CDR3 regions were sequenced using the immunoSEQ Assay. The source is immuneACCESS, and TCRdb retained only in-frame sequences with V and J called. Part of the clones is not carried over; for the studies checked, unresolved V genes explain less than half of this, and the remainder is unexplained. Counted in this sample were 60,000 to 65,000 clones; about 86% of them appeared once. In total, the top ten clones hold about 2.2% of the sample.

The receptor was isolated from an adult with an advanced solid tumor such as melanoma, head and neck, liver or kidney cancer. Specimen: CD4+ or CD8+ T cells sorted from blood, collected in a trial of the OX40 agonist ivuxolimab.

The CDR3 sequence is CASSPEVRAGRTEAFF. The sequenced DNA is TGTGCCAGCAGCCCGGAGGTCCGGGCTGGGAGGACTGAAGCTTTCTTT. This sequence uses TRBV5-7 and TRBJ1-1, with the D gene not clear enough to name. TRBV5-7 is marked as an open reading frame, function uncertain. Cut back by 4 bases and 5 bases, the V and J ends lie 21 bases apart. From cysteine to phenylalanine, the CDR3 is 16 amino acids long. Only the CDR3 DNA stays, 48 bases, in frame from base 1.